Described below is a single TCR beta chain sequence and its context. Its antigen is not identified. Trimming shortened V by 0 bases and J by 5 bases, and 4 bases separated the two germline ends. The CDR3 is 12 residues long. Germline V CDR1 and CDR2: MGHRA, YSYEKL. These data are taken from a study of T cell repertoires in cytomegalovirus infection. Study in general: It can be stated that public TCR beta signatures indicated CMV infection as well as a matching HLA type. Study observations and caveats: Summed frequency of public TCR beta families distinguished CMV carriers with the relevant HLA. Dominating the ex vivo response were HLA-C-restricted CMV-specific TCR beta clonotypes.

TCRdb redid the calling of the reads with MiXCR, one entry per CDR3 protein. In the table there are 250,000 to 300,000 distinct CDR3 sequences, 15% to 20% of which are singletons. The genes are TRBV4-1 and TRBJ2-5; no definite D call. This receptor was identified in a human donor in good health (CMV status not recorded). Some clones in this sample may be carry-over from other donors' samples. Sequencing was performed on CD8+ T cells from PBMCs. Written as DNA, the CDR3 is TGCGCCAGCAGCCAAGATAGCGAGACCCAGTACTTC. Translated, it gives CASSQDSETQYF.